This TCR beta chain was profiled in a study of CD8 T cells in Susac syndrome. V trimming: 0 bases; J trimming: 4 bases; junction bases outside the gene matches: 7. Germline CDR1 reads MNHEY; CDR2 reads SVGAGI. CDR3 length: 16 residues. Random hexamers were used to reverse transcribe an amount of roughly 0.5 to 1 ug RNA. From the immunoSEQ multiplex PCR reads, TCRdb called clonotypes with MiXCR, one entry per CDR3 protein. Among 150,000 to 200,000 distinct CDR3 sequences listed, about 92% were seen once. CD8+ and CD4+ T cells from blood underwent TCR beta sequencing, which was carried out in a high-throughput format. Study results and caveats: As acknowledged by the study, its TCR sequencing and HLA analysis included a relatively small number of individuals.

A remark on this clonotype: Its antigen is not identified.

V gene TRBV6-5 combines with J gene TRBJ2-5, with 8 bases aligning to TRBD2. Sequencing input: CD4+ T cells from PBMCs. The sequence was obtained from a human donor in good health. CDR3 amino acids: CASSYSRGAVRETQYF. CDR3 DNA sequence: TGTGCCAGCAGTTACTCGCGGGGGGCAGTTCGAGAGACCCAGTACTTC.